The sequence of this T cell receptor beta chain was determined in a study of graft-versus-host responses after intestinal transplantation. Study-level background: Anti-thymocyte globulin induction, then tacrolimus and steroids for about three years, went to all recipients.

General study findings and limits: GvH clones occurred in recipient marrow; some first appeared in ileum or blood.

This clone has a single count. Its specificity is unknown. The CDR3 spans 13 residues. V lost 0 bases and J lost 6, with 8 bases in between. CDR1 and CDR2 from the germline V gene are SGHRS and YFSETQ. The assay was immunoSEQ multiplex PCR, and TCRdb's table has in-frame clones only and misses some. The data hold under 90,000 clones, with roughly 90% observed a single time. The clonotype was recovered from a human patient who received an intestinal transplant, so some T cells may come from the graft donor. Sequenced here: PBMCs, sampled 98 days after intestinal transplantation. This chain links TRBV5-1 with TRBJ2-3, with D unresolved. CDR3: CASSLAAADTQYF. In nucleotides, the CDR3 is TGCGCCAGCAGCTTGGCGGCCGCGGATACGCAGTATTTT.